This TCR beta chain was recorded in a study of blood T cell repertoires in COVID-19. As for the study in general: Material from acute and convalescent COVID-19 was sourced from the United States, Italy and Spain. In each case, the material was cDNA or gDNA derived from T cells, B-cell-depleted T cells, or PBMCs.

V was cut by 11 bases and J by 4 bases, with 14 bases left in between. CDR1 SNHLY and CDR2 FYNNEI come from the germline V gene. The CDR3 runs to 13 residues. In Seattle, patients joined the study during active infection and were tracked longitudinally. Only in-frame clones appear in the TCRdb table, and some are missing; sequencing was by immunoSEQ multiplex PCR. The data show about 250,000 clones, around 88% seen once. The chain employs TRBV2 and TRBJ2-2; D perhaps matches TRBD2 (6 bases). This TCR was recovered from a woman older than 75 with COVID-19, enrolled during active disease. Material for sequencing was peripheral blood. The DNA for the CDR3 is TGTGCCCCCAGGAGGGAAGGCACCGGGGAGCTGTTTTTT. The encoded protein is CAPRREGTGELFF. Full variable domain (missing parts from reference TRBV2 and TRBJ2-2): EPEVTQTPSHQVTQMGQEVILRCVPISNHLYFYWYRQILGQKVEFLVSFYNNEISEKSEIFDDQFSVERPDGSNFTLKIRSTKLEDSAMYFCAPRREGTGELFFGEGSRLTVL.